This TCR beta chain came from a study of T-cell memory formation after mild COVID-19. The CDR3 contains 12 residues. The V gene lost 0 bases and the J gene lost 7 bases, with 5 bases spanning the gap. Germline V CDR1 and CDR2: MNHEY, SMNVEV (reference sequence). This clonotype appeared a few times. TCRdb re-called the 5' RACE reads with MiXCR, one entry per CDR3 protein. The table has about 430,000 distinct CDR3 sequences, 20% to 30% seen once. This TCR was recovered from an adult woman who had mild COVID-19 (a few samples of this study predate the infection). Cell type and time point are not known. The chain uses TRBV27 and TRBJ2-3; D is uncertain. Sequencing was carried out using PBMCs or a T cell subset sorted from them (not recorded which). In DNA form, the CDR3 reads TGTGCCAGCAGTTTATCGGGTTATACGCAGTATTTT. Protein sequence: CASSLSGYTQYF.